This TCR beta chain was sequenced during a study of human T cells and chemical hapten exposure. TCRdb independently ran MiXCR on the RACE reads; one entry per CDR3 protein. Of roughly 97,000 distinct CDR3 sequences in the sample, roughly 27% are singletons; the top ten hold approximately 10%. Time point reported: patch test 3, about 24 weeks after DPC sensitization. Treatment defined: therapeutic diphenylcyclopropenone sensitization with weekly scalp DPC. This specimen was whole blood, taken in connection with sensitization to the hapten diphenylcyclopropenone (DPC). This clonotype was sampled from a man aged 35 to 55 with alopecia areata. Some clones in this sample may be carry-over from other donors' samples.

Here the CDR3 DNA reads TGTGCCAGCAGTTTGGGTCACGAGCAGTACTTC. Amino acid sequence: CASSLGHEQYF. This chain links TRBV28 with TRBJ2-7; the D is unclear. Trimming removed 3 bases at V and 5 bases at J, with 5 bases between. This CDR3 has 11 amino acids. Looked up from germline, CDR1 is MDHEN and CDR2 is SYDVKM.